This T cell receptor (beta chain) is drawn from a study of T cell responses to AZD1222 COVID-19 vaccine. Data came from immunoSEQ multiplex PCR; TCRdb stores just in-frame clones and leaves some out. Found here are 95,000 to 150,000 clones, roughly 91% of them singletons; the top ten hold approximately 4.5%. General observations from the study: Spike-spanning, vaccine-associated CD4 TCRs were dominant at 160-218 and 743-854.

There are 15 residues in the CDR3. V lost 1 base, J lost 1 base, and 2 bases stayed unmatched. CDR1 is MNHNS, CDR2 SASEGT, per germline. This clone occurred a few times. Antigen unknown. Specimen: peripheral blood, collected on day 0 of MenACWY control vaccination. V usage is TRBV6-1 and J usage is TRBJ2-5; 8 nucleotides match TRBD2. This TCR was sampled from an adult in good health. CDR3 nucleotides: TGTGCCAGCAGTGAAGTTAGCGGGGCCCAAGAGACCCAGTACTTC. Protein: CASSEVSGAQETQYF.